This T cell receptor beta chain was sequenced for a study of T cells in Graves' hyperthyroidism and ophthalmopathy. As concerns this clonotype: What it recognizes is unknown.

The germline CDR1 and CDR2 sequences are MGHRA and YSYEKL. This CDR3 contains 16 residues. The ends were cut back, 1 base at V and 3 bases at J, with 14 bases in the middle. RNA transcripts were the template for amplifying TCR beta CDR3 regions. In the first-round RT-PCR of the TCR CDR3, the HTBI primer set was used. TCRdb independently ran MiXCR on the multiplex PCR reads; one entry per CDR3 protein. The repertoire holds around 700,000 distinct CDR3 sequences, about 19% seen once, with approximately 15% in the top ten. Notes on the study in general: In blood, most of the thyroid clonotypes expanded above 0.001 were also present.

The TCR comes from a woman between 50 and 59 years old with Graves' hyperthyroidism that later progressed to Graves' ophthalmopathy. The chain couples TRBV4-1 to TRBJ2-3; D might be TRBD1 (6 bases). Sequencing was carried out using blood. In nucleotides, the CDR3 is TGCGCCAGCAGCCAAGGAACCTGGGGGCAGACAGATACGCAGTATTTT. Amino acid sequence: CASSQGTWGQTDTQYF.